The next 21 T cell receptor beta chains were all read from a single sample in a study of shared clonotypes between healthy human individuals. Measured with immunoSEQ multiplex PCR; TCRdb has only the in-frame clones, and not every one. The sample consists of some 1,400,000 clones, about 96% of them appearing once. Input material: naive CD4+ T cells sorted from blood. Stated subset: CD45RA+ positively selected. The receptors derive from a man aged 30 to 45 in good health.

The chain has TRBV28 and TRBJ2-7; TRBD1 matches at 10 bases. From germline, CDR1 is MDHEN and CDR2 SYDVKM. The J segment lost 2 bases and the V segment lost 5 bases, leaving 6 bases of the junction unmatched. CDR3 length equals 15 residues. The CDR3 DNA is TGTGCCAGCAGTCCCCGACAGGGGGCTCCCTACGAGCAGTACTTC. It specifies CASSPRQGAPYEQYF.

The chain has TRBV5-5 and TRBJ2-7, with TRBD2 matching 7 bases. The CDR3 length is 15 residues. V was pared by 3 bases and J by 2 bases, with 8 bases of the junction left unmatched. The germline gives CDR1 SGHKS, CDR2 YYEKEE (reference sequence). The CDR3 protein is CASSSPASGTYEQYF. The CDR3 DNA sequence: TGTGCCAGCAGCTCACCCGCTAGCGGAACCTACGAGCAGTACTTC.

The rearrangement uses TRBV25-1 and TRBJ2-1; perhaps TRBD2 as D (6 bases). Deletions cut 0 bases from V and 9 bases from J, with 9 bases between. The CDR3 spans 13 residues. Germline values: CDR1 MGHDK, CDR2 SYGVNS. The CDR3 reads CASSEYVGGEQFF. CDR3 DNA sequence: TGTGCCAGCAGTGAATATGTGGGGGGTGAGCAGTTCTTC.

DNA for the CDR3: TGCGCCAGCACAGGACCAGAGGGCACAGATACGCAGTATTTT. Its translation: CASTGPEGTDTQYF. This chain joins TRBV5-1 and TRBJ2-3; no clear D gene. The germline CDR1 and CDR2 sequences are SGHRS and YFSETQ. Trimming removed 6 bases from V and 1 base from J, with 12 bases in between. The CDR3 loop spans 14 amino acids.

With respect to this clone: The same CDR3 can be traced to other DNA sequences in this sample. The chain combines TRBV14 with TRBJ1-1; 8 bases line up with TRBD1. With V trimmed by 2 bases and J by 4 bases, 6 bases remained unmatched. The CDR3 runs 15 residues. CDR1 and CDR2 from the germline V gene are SGHDN and FVKESK. The CDR3 DNA sequence: TGTGCCAGCAGCCAAAGGACAGGGCGGGGCACTGAAGCTTTCTTT. As protein: CASSQRTGRGTEAFF. The entire variable domain, with the rest obtained from reference TRBV14 and TRBJ1-1, is as follows: EAGVTQFPSHSVIEKGQTVTLRCDPISGHDNLYWYRRVMGKEIKFLLHFVKESKQDESGMPNNRFLAERTGGTYSTLKVQPAELEDSGVYFCASSQRTGRGTEAFFGQGTRLTVV.

V usage is TRBV27 and J usage is TRBJ2-5; 7 bases are a match to TRBD2. CDR3 length: 13 residues. In germline, CDR1 is MNHEY, CDR2 SMNVEV (reference sequence). After removal of 6 bases from V and 4 bases from J, the junction contained 5 bases not matched to a gene. The CDR3 bases are TGTGCCAGCAGGCGGGGGTCGAGAGAGACCCAGTACTTC. Protein: CASRRGSRETQYF.

The CDR3 loop is CASSLGAAISNQPQHF. DNA for the CDR3: TGTGCCAGTAGTCTGGGGGCCGCGATTAGCAATCAGCCCCAGCATTTT. The chain employs TRBV19 and TRBJ1-5, with D possibly matching TRBD1 (6 bases). V lost 5 bases and J lost 0, with 14 bases in between. This CDR3 has 16 amino acids. In germline, CDR1 is LNHDA, CDR2 SQIVND (reference sequence).

The chain is built from TRBV7-9 and TRBJ2-2, with TRBD2 identical over 7 bases. The trim removed 11 bases at V and 6 bases at J, leaving 12 bases unmatched. The CDR3 totals 14 residues. The germline gives CDR1 SEHNR, CDR2 FQNEAQ (reference sequence). The CDR3 loop reads CAPGREGRAGELFF. The CDR3 nucleotides read TGTGCCCCAGGGAGGGAGGGCCGCGCCGGGGAGCTGTTTTTT.

The gene calls are TRBV7-9 and TRBJ2-2; D is ambiguous. The CDR3 is made up of 14 amino acids. Trimming shortened V by 6 bases and J by 2 bases, and 10 bases separated the two germline ends. The germline CDR1 and CDR2 sequences are SEHNR and FQNEAQ (reference sequence). CDR3: CASSPRTNTGELFF. The CDR3 DNA sequence: TGTGCCAGCAGTCCCCGAACAAACACCGGGGAGCTGTTTTTT. The full variable domain, with the rest looked up from reference TRBV7-9 and TRBJ2-2, is DTGVSQNPRHKITKRGQNVTFRCDPISEHNRLYWYRQTLGQGPEFLTYFQNEAQLEKSRLLSDRFSAERPKGSFSTLEIQRTEQGDSAMYLCASSPRTNTGELFFGEGSRLTVL.

The chain couples TRBV18 to TRBJ2-4; possibly TRBD2 for D (5 bases). Per the germline V gene, CDR1 is KGHSH and CDR2 is LQKENI. This CDR3 region has 17 residues. V shed 0 bases and J shed 1 base, with 13 bases lying between them. The CDR3 nucleotides read TGTGCCAGCTCACCACCGGTCGGACTTTTGGCCAAAAACATTCAGTACTTC. This sequence encodes CASSPPVGLLAKNIQYF.

The chain carries TRBV4-3 and TRBJ2-5, with D perhaps assigned TRBD1 or TRBD2 (5 bases each). Germline CDR1 and CDR2: LGHNA and YSLEER. V lost 2 bases and J 3 bases, leaving 13 bases between the germline ends. CDR3 length: 15 amino acids. DNA of the CDR3: TGCGCCAGCAGCCAACACCGGGGCTCCAAAGAGACCCAGTACTTC. Encoded protein: CASSQHRGSKETQYF.

V and J are TRBV27 and TRBJ2-1; 13 bases match TRBD2. In germline, CDR1 is MNHEY, CDR2 SMNVEV (reference sequence). The ends lost 1 base at V and 5 bases at J; junction bases unmatched: 11. The CDR3 is 19 residues long. Here the CDR3 reads CASSLYGPGTSGANNEQFF. CDR3 nucleotides: TGTGCCAGCAGTTTATATGGTCCCGGGACTAGCGGGGCCAACAATGAGCAGTTCTTC.

As to this clone: The identical CDR3 is also encoded by other nucleotide sequences in the sample. This chain joins TRBV6-5 and TRBJ1-4, with D possibly TRBD1 on 5 matching bases. Germline V gives CDR1 MNHEY, CDR2 SVGAGI. The CDR3 runs 14 residues. V shed 4 bases and J shed 2 bases, with 8 bases lying between them. The CDR3 protein is CASSLTATNEKLFF. CDR3 in DNA: TGTGCCAGCAGTTTGACAGCCACTAATGAAAAACTGTTTTTT.

The chain couples TRBV10-1 to TRBJ2-2; D not resolved. CDR1 WNHNN and CDR2 SYGVQD come from the germline V gene (reference sequence). The CDR3 covers 13 residues. V was clipped by 7 bases and J by 6 bases, with 12 bases between them. The CDR3 DNA follows: TGCGCCAGCACCGCGACCCTGTCCGGGGAGCTGTTTTTT. Its protein product is CASTATLSGELFF.

Only one count was recorded for this clone. The CDR3 loop reads CASSLGGLAGGLGNEQFF. CDR3 in DNA: TGTGCCAGCAGCTTGGGGGGACTAGCGGGAGGGCTGGGCAATGAGCAGTTCTTC. V is TRBV5-4 and J is TRBJ2-1; TRBD2 agrees at 16 bases. This CDR3 region has 18 residues. Germline trimming cut 0 bases from V and 6 bases from J; bases unmatched to any gene: 6. Germline lookup yields CDR1 SGHNT and CDR2 YYREEE (reference sequence). Drawing the rest from reference TRBV5-4 and TRBJ2-1, the complete variable domain is ETGVTQSPTHLIKTRGQQVTLRCSSQSGHNTVSWYQQALGQGPQFIFQYYREEENGRGNFPPRFSGLQFPNYSSELNVNALELDDSALYLCASSLGGLAGGLGNEQFFGPGTRLTVL.

The rearrangement links TRBV7-2 to TRBJ2-2, with 10 bases lining up with TRBD2. Germline CDR1 is SGHTA and CDR2 is FQGNSA. With 3 bases clipped from V and 4 bases from J, the junction kept 5 bases outside the gene matches. This CDR3 is 16 amino acids long. In DNA, the CDR3 is TGTGCCAGCAGCTTCGCTAGCGGGAGTCGCACCGGGGAGCTGTTTTTT. Protein: CASSFASGSRTGELFF.

The CDR3 coding sequence is TGCGCCAGCAGCTCCGGCCGTTGGACTAGTCCCCACGAGCAGTACTTC. Protein sequence: CASSSGRWTSPHEQYF. The chain combines TRBV5-1 with TRBJ2-7, with 7 nucleotides matching TRBD2. The V gene's germline CDR1 is SGHRS and CDR2 YFSETQ. This CDR3 has 16 amino acids. After removal of 3 bases from V and 5 bases from J, the junction contained 14 bases not matched to a gene.

This chain connects TRBV21-1 to TRBJ2-1; the DNA was not compared with TRBD1, the D call given in the table. TRBV21-1 is tagged as a pseudogene. The CDR3 spans 17 residues. As DNA, the CDR3 is TGTGCCAGCAGCTTCACAACAGGGACAGGGGCGGGCAATGAGCAGTTCTTC. Protein product: CASSFTTGTGAGNEQFF.

The V and J genes are TRBV2 and TRBJ1-1; possible D gene TRBD1, 6 bases. The germline CDR1 and CDR2 sequences are SNHLY and FYNNEI. CDR3 length: 13 amino acids. The V end was cut by 1 base, the J end by 6 bases, with 9 bases between. This CDR3 reads CASSEERTAEAFF. The CDR3 coding sequence is TGTGCCAGCAGTGAAGAGAGGACAGCTGAAGCTTTCTTT.

J is TRBJ2-7 and V is TRBV4-2, with TRBD2 as a possible D gene (6 bases). V lost 4 bases and J 2 bases, leaving 12 bases between the germline ends. The CDR3 covers 14 residues. Germline-derived CDR1 and CDR2 are LGHNA and YNFKEQ. The CDR3 sequence: CASSPGSGAYEQYF. As DNA, the CDR3 is TGTGCCAGCAGCCCCGGATCGGGAGCCTACGAGCAGTACTTC.

This chain's CDR3 is CASSVLQSSGNTIYF. Written as DNA, the CDR3 is TGTGCCAGCAGCGTTCTACAGTCTTCTGGAAACACCATATATTTT. V gene TRBV2 combines with J gene TRBJ1-3; D remains unclear. CDR1 is SNHLY, CDR2 FYNNEI, per germline. The CDR3 has 15 residues. Trimming left V 6 bases short and J 1 base short, with 13 bases between.